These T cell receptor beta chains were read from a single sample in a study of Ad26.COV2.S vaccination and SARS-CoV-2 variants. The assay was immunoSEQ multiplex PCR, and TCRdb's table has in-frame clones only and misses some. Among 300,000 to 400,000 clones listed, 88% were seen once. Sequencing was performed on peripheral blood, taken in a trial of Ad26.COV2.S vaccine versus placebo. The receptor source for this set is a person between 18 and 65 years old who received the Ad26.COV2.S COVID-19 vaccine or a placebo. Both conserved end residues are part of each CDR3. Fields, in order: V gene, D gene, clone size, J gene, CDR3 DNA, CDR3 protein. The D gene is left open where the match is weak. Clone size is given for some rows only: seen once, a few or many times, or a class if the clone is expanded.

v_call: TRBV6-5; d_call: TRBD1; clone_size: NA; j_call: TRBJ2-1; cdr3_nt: TGTGCCGGGGGAAGGACAGGTTTAGGCAATGAGCAGTTCTTC; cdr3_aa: CAGGRTGLGNEQFF
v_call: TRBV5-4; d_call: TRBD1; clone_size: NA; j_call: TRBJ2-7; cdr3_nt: TGTGCCAGCAGCTTGAAAGGGGGCGGGGAGCAGTACTTC; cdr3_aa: CASSLKGGGEQYF
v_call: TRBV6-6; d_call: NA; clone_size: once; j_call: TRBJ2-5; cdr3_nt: TGTGCCAGCAGTTACTCAGACTCAGAGACCCAGTACTTC; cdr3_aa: CASSYSDSETQYF
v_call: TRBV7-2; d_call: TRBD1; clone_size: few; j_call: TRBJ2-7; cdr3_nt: TGTGCCAGCAGCTTAGGGGACAGGGTCCACGAGCAGTACTTC; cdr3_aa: CASSLGDRVHEQYF
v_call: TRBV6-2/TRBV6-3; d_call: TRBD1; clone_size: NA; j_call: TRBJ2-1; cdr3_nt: TGTGCCAGCAGTCGACAGGGGGGTACCCAGTTCTTC; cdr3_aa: CASSRQGGTQFF
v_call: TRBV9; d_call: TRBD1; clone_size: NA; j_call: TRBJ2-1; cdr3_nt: TGTGCCAGCAGCCCACGGACAGGGTTGGATGAGCAGTTCTTC; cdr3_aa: CASSPRTGLDEQFF
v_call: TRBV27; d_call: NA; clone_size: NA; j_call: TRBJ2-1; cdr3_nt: TGTGCCAGCAGTTTAATTCCCAGAAGCAGTGAGCAGTTCTTC; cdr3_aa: CASSLIPRSSEQFF
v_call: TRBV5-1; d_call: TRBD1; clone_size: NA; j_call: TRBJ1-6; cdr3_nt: TGCGCCAGCAGCGAAGACAGGGGGACTGGTTCACCCCTCCACTTT; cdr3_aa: CASSEDRGTGSPLHF
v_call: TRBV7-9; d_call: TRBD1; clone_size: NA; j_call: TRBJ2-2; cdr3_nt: TGTGCCAGCAGCTTACCACTCAAGGGACAGGGCCCCTCCGGGGAGCTGTTTTTT; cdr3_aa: CASSLPLKGQGPSGELFF
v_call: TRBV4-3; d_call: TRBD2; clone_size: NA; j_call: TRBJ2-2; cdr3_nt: TGCGCCAGCAGCCAACCTGGGAGTGGACTAGCGGGGGGGAGCGGGGAGCTGTTTTTT; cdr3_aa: CASSQPGSGLAGGSGELFF
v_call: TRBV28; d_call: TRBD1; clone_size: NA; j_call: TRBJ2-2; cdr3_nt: TGTGCCAGCAGTTCCGGGACAGGGGCCGGGGAGCTGTTTTTT; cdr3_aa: CASSSGTGAGELFF
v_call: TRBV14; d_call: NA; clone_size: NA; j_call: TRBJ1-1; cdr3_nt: TGTGCCAGCAGCCAAGAGGGGTATTCCGGGCCCGGGTCCGCTTTCTTT; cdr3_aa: CASSQEGYSGPGSAFF
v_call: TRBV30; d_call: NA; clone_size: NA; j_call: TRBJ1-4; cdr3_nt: TGTGCCTGGAGTCCCTCGACAGTGAATGAAAAACTGTTTTTT; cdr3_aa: CAWSPSTVNEKLFF
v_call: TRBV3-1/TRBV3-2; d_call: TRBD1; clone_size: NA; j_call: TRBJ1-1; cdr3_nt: TGTGCCAGCGCTCCGGCGAGGGGGCTCACTGAAGCTTTCTTT; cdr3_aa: CASAPARGLTEAFF
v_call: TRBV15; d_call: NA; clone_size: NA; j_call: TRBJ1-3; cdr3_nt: TGTGCCACCAGCAGAGTATTAGGGTCTGGAAACACCATATATTTT; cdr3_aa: CATSRVLGSGNTIYF
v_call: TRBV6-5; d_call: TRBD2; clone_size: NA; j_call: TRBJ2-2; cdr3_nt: TGTGCCAGCATGACGGGGGGGCCAAACACCGGGGAGCTGTTTTTT; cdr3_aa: CASMTGGPNTGELFF
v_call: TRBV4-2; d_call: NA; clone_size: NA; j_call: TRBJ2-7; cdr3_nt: TGTGCCAGCAGCCAAGGGGGCAGGGTAGGGGCCTACGAGCAGTACTTC; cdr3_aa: CASSQGGRVGAYEQYF
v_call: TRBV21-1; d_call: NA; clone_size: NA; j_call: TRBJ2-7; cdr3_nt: TGTGCCAGCGGCCCTTTGTCCCCCCGGCCGGCCGACGGGAGCCCCGAGCAGTACTTC; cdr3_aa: CASGPLSPRPADGSPEQYF
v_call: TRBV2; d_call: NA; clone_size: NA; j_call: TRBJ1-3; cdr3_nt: TGTGCCAGCAGTGAAGGACAGGCCGCTGGAAACACCATATATTTT; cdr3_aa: CASSEGQAAGNTIYF
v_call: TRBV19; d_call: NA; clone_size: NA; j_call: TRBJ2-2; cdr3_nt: TGTGCCAGTACTCGGAGGGGAGGCACCGGGGAGCTGTTTTTT; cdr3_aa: CASTRRGGTGELFF
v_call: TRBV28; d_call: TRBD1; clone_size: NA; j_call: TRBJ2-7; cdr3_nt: TGTGCCAGCACCTTGGGGGGGACAGGGGGAGGTTACGAGCAGTACTTC; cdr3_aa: CASTLGGTGGGYEQYF
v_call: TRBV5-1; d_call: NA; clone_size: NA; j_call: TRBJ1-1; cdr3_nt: TGCGCCAGCAGCCTACAGGGAGGGAACACTGAAGCTTTCTTT; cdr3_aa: CASSLQGGNTEAFF
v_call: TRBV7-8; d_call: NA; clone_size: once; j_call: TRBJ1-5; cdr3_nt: TGTGCCAGCAGCTCTGGACAGAGATATCAGCCCCAGCATTTT; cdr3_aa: CASSSGQRYQPQHF
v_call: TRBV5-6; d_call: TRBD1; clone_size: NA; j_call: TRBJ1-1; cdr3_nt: TGTGCCAGCAGACCTTACTCCAGGGGGGACACTGAAGCTTTCTTT; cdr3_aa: CASRPYSRGDTEAFF
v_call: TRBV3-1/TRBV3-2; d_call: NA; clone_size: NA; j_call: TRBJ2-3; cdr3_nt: TGTGCCAGCAGCCAAGCCCCTCGGGGCAGCACAGATACGCAGTATTTT; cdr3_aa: CASSQAPRGSTDTQYF
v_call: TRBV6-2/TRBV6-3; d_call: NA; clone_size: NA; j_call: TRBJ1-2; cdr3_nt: TGTGCCAGCAGGTACGGAGGGCAGACGGGCGGCTACACCTTC; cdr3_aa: CASRYGGQTGGYTF
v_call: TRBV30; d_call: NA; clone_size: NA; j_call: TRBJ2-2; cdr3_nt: TGTGCCTGGAGTGTGACGAGCGCCGGGGAGCTGTTTTTT; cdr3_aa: CAWSVTSAGELFF
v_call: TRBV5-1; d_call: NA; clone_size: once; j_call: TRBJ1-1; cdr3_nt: TGCGCCAGCAGCCCTGCTGTGGGAGGGTTGGACACTGAAGCTTTCTTT; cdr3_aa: CASSPAVGGLDTEAFF
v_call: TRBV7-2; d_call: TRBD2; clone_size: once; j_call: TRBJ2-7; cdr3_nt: TGTGCCAGCACCCGGGGACTAGCGGAGGCGCCGGAGTACTTC; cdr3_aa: CASTRGLAEAPEYF
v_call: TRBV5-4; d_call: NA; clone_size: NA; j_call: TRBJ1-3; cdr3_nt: TGTGCCAGCAGCTTTAGGAGGGGTGGGGACTCTGGAAACACCATATATTTT; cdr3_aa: CASSFRRGGDSGNTIYF
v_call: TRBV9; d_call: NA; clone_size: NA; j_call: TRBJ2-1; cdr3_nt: TGTGCCAGCAGCGTAGGGAGGACTAACAATGAGCAGTTCTTC; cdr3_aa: CASSVGRTNNEQFF
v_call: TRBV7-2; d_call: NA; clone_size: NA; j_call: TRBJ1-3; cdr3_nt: TGTGCCAGCAGCCAGGTGGGCAGGTACTCTGGAAACACCATATATTTT; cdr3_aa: CASSQVGRYSGNTIYF
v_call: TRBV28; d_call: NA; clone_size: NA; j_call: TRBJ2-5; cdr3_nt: TGTGCCAGCAGTTTCTTCGGGGGTCAGGAGACCCAGTACTTC; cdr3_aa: CASSFFGGQETQYF
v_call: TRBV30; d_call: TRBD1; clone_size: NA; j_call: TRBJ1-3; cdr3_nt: TGTGCCTGGAGTGTCATCGAGACAGGGAGGGGGACAGCCTCTGGAAACACCATATATTTT; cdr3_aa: CAWSVIETGRGTASGNTIYF
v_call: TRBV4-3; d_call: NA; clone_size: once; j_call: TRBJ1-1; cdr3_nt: TGCGCCAGCAGCCAAGGGGAGGAGGGGTGGGAAGCTTTCTTT; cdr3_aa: CASSQGEEGWEAFF
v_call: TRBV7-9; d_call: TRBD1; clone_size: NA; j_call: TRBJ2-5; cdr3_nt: TGTGCCAGCAGCCTGGACAGGGGGGCCCAGTACTTC; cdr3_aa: CASSLDRGAQYF
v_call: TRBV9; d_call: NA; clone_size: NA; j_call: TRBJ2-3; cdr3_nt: TGTGCCAGCAGCGTGGATTTGAAGGGCACAGATACGCAGTATTTT; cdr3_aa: CASSVDLKGTDTQYF
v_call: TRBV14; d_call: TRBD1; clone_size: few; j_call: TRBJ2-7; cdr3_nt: TGTGCCAGCAGCCAAGGAAGTCTCGGGACAGGGATCTCCTACGAGCAGTACTTC; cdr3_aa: CASSQGSLGTGISYEQYF
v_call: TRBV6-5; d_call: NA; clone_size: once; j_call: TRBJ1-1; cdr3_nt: TGTGCCAGCAGTATAAAACAGGGGAACACTGAAGCTTTCTTT; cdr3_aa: CASSIKQGNTEAFF
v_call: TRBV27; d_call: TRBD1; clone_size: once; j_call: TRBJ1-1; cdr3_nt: TGTGCCAGCAGTCCAGACAGGGGCGGGAACACTGAAGCTTTCTTT; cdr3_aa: CASSPDRGGNTEAFF
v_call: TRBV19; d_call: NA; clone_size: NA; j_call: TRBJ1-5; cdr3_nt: TGTGCCAGTAGTCTGCAGGGCCAGCCCCAGCATTTT; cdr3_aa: CASSLQGQPQHF
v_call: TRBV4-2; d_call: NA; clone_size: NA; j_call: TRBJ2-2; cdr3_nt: TGTGCCAGCAGCCAAGGACAAACCTCACACACCGGGGAGCTGTTTTTT; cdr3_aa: CASSQGQTSHTGELFF